A selection of T cell receptor beta chains follows, all from one sample in a study of blood T cell repertoires in COVID-19. The data were produced by immunoSEQ multiplex PCR, yet TCRdb's version contains in-frame clones alone and is incomplete. The data hold tens of thousands of clones, with about 96% observed a single time. Input material: peripheral blood. These receptors all come from a human donor with active COVID-19. The donor label of this sample is uncertain. Each CDR3 is given with its conserved first and last residue. Each record gives: D gene, V gene, J gene, clone size, CDR3 protein, CDR3 DNA. A D gene is named only where the DNA matches it firmly. Clone size is given for some rows only: seen once, a few or many times, or a class if the clone is expanded.

D: .; V: TRBV6-1; J: TRBJ1-2; size: .; CDR3: CASSEAGGPGYTF; DNA: TGTGCCAGCAGTGAAGCTGGCGGGCCTGGCTACACCTTC
D: TRBD1; V: TRBV27; J: TRBJ1-4; size: once; CDR3: CASSPGTGYEKLFF; DNA: TGTGCCAGCAGCCCCGGGACAGGGTATGAAAAACTGTTTTTT
D: .; V: TRBV6-1; J: TRBJ1-1; size: .; CDR3: CASSERSGESPEAFF; DNA: TGTGCCAGCAGTGAACGGTCAGGGGAAAGTCCTGAAGCTTTCTTT
D: .; V: TRBV11-2; J: TRBJ2-3; size: once; CDR3: CASSLDGATSTDTQYF; DNA: TGTGCCAGCAGCTTAGATGGGGCTACTAGCACAGATACGCAGTATTTT
D: .; V: TRBV18; J: TRBJ1-3; size: .; CDR3: CASSSKSTVSGNTIYF; DNA: TGTGCCAGCTCATCAAAGTCCACAGTCTCTGGAAACACCATATATTTT
D: .; V: TRBV5-6; J: TRBJ2-1; size: .; CDR3: CASSLREKQFF; DNA: TGTGCCAGCAGCTTGAGGGAGAAGCAGTTCTTC
D: TRBD1; V: TRBV6-6; J: TRBJ2-7; size: .; CDR3: CASSQRDSEQYF; DNA: TGTGCCAGCAGTCAACGGGACAGCGAGCAGTACTTC
D: .; V: TRBV7-9; J: TRBJ2-2; size: once; CDR3: CASSLGQSDTGELFF; DNA: TGTGCCAGCAGCTTAGGTCAAAGCGATACCGGGGAGCTGTTTTTT
D: .; V: TRBV6-5; J: TRBJ2-5; size: .; CDR3: CASRRTNQETQYF; DNA: TGTGCCAGCAGGAGGACAAACCAAGAGACCCAGTACTTC
D: .; V: TRBV28; J: TRBJ1-5; size: .; CDR3: CASKTGNQPQHF; DNA: TGTGCCAGCAAGACAGGCAATCAGCCCCAGCATTTT